Listed below are T cell receptor beta chains from one sample, sequenced in a study of technical replicates of blood from a handful of donors. Profiling relied on immunoSEQ multiplex PCR, and the TCRdb table lists in-frame clones only, not all of them. There are roughly 80,000 clones in the sample; about 96% occur only once, and about 0.2% lies in the top ten. Sequenced: T cells isolated from PBMCs. The receptors were gathered from a human donor in good health. CDR3s include the opening cysteine and the closing phenylalanine or tryptophan. D genes are given only for firm matches. Clone size, where shown, is once, few, many, or a class for clones that have expanded.

CDR3nt: TGTGCCAGCAGTTTACAGGGTGTAACCTACGAGCAGTACTTC; CDR3aa: CASSLQGVTYEQYF; len: 14; v_gene: TRBV28; abundance: once; d_gene: -; j_gene: TRBJ2-7
CDR3nt: TGTGCCTGGAGTAGGCTCCAGGGACGCCAACAGGGGAGCAGCTCCTACAATGAGCAGTTCTTC; CDR3aa: CAWSRLQGRQQGSSSYNEQFF; len: 21; v_gene: TRBV30; abundance: -; d_gene: TRBD1; j_gene: TRBJ2-1
CDR3nt: TGTGCCAGCAGCTTAGCCCCCAACAGGATAGCTAACTATGGCTACACCTTC; CDR3aa: CASSLAPNRIANYGYTF; len: 17; v_gene: TRBV11-2; abundance: -; d_gene: -; j_gene: TRBJ1-2
CDR3nt: TGCGCCAGCAGCGGAACGACAGGCTACACCTTC; CDR3aa: CASSGTTGYTF; len: 11; v_gene: TRBV5-1; abundance: -; d_gene: -; j_gene: TRBJ1-2
CDR3nt: TGCGCCAGCAGCCAAGACAGCTACAATGAGCAGTTCTTC; CDR3aa: CASSQDSYNEQFF; len: 13; v_gene: TRBV4-1; abundance: few; d_gene: -; j_gene: TRBJ2-1
CDR3nt: TGCGCCAGCAGCGAACTTCCGAACACTGAAGCTTTCTTT; CDR3aa: CASSELPNTEAFF; len: 13; v_gene: TRBV4-1; abundance: -; d_gene: -; j_gene: TRBJ1-1
CDR3nt: TGCGCCAGCAGCTTTCAAGGACAGGCGAACACTGAAGCTTTCTTT; CDR3aa: CASSFQGQANTEAFF; len: 15; v_gene: TRBV5-1; abundance: once; d_gene: TRBD1; j_gene: TRBJ1-1
CDR3nt: TGTGCCAGCTCACCACGAGTGAGGGGAGGGGTTTTGAACACTGAAGCTTTCTTT; CDR3aa: CASSPRVRGGVLNTEAFF; len: 18; v_gene: TRBV18; abundance: -; d_gene: -; j_gene: TRBJ1-1
CDR3nt: TGCGCCAGCAGCTTGAGAGACACTGAAGCTTTCTTT; CDR3aa: CASSLRDTEAFF; len: 12; v_gene: TRBV5-1; abundance: -; d_gene: -; j_gene: TRBJ1-1
CDR3nt: TGTGCCAGCAGTTTACCTGGGGGGGGAAAACTGTTTTTT; CDR3aa: CASSLPGGGKLFF; len: 13; v_gene: TRBV25-1; abundance: -; d_gene: -; j_gene: TRBJ1-4
CDR3nt: TGTGCCAGCAGCTTAGGGCCATCCACAGATACGCAGTATTTT; CDR3aa: CASSLGPSTDTQYF; len: 14; v_gene: TRBV7-6; abundance: -; d_gene: -; j_gene: TRBJ2-3
CDR3nt: TGTGCCAGCAGTTACACGCCCACAAACTATGGCTACACCTTC; CDR3aa: CASSYTPTNYGYTF; len: 14; v_gene: TRBV6-5; abundance: -; d_gene: -; j_gene: TRBJ1-2
CDR3nt: TGTGCCACCAGCAGAGCCAAGAACCAAGGGGATGCTTTCTTT; CDR3aa: CATSRAKNQGDAFF; len: 14; v_gene: TRBV15; abundance: -; d_gene: -; j_gene: TRBJ1-1
CDR3nt: TGTGCCAGCAGACCCCGACAGGGCGGTAGCCAAGAGACCCAGTACTTC; CDR3aa: CASRPRQGGSQETQYF; len: 16; v_gene: TRBV2; abundance: -; d_gene: TRBD1; j_gene: TRBJ2-5
CDR3nt: TGTGCCAGCAGCCAATCAACACCCTCCCCGAACACCGGGGAGCTGTTTTTT; CDR3aa: CASSQSTPSPNTGELFF; len: 17; v_gene: TRBV16; abundance: once; d_gene: -; j_gene: TRBJ2-2
CDR3nt: TGTGCCAGCAGTTCAATGGACAGGGGTCCTGAAGCTTTCTTT; CDR3aa: CASSSMDRGPEAFF; len: 14; v_gene: TRBV27; abundance: -; d_gene: TRBD1; j_gene: TRBJ1-1
CDR3nt: TGTGCCAGCAGCTTATCGGGAACCTCCTACGAGCAGTACTTC; CDR3aa: CASSLSGTSYEQYF; len: 14; v_gene: TRBV7-9; abundance: -; d_gene: -; j_gene: TRBJ2-7
CDR3nt: TGCGCCAGCAGTGAGTGGGCAGGAAACACCATATATTTT; CDR3aa: CASSEWAGNTIYF; len: 13; v_gene: TRBV10-2; abundance: -; d_gene: -; j_gene: TRBJ1-3
CDR3nt: TGTGCCAGCAGTGAACAGGGAGGATTGACAGATACGCAGTATTTT; CDR3aa: CASSEQGGLTDTQYF; len: 15; v_gene: TRBV2; abundance: -; d_gene: -; j_gene: TRBJ2-3
CDR3nt: TGCGCCTCTAGCCCAGGGGGACAGACCGGGGAGCTGTTTTTT; CDR3aa: CASSPGGQTGELFF; len: 14; v_gene: TRBV5-1; abundance: -; d_gene: TRBD1; j_gene: TRBJ2-2
CDR3nt: TGTGCCAGCAGCTTAGGTCCAGGCCCAATGGCAGGGGGCTACACCTTC; CDR3aa: CASSLGPGPMAGGYTF; len: 16; v_gene: TRBV7-8; abundance: -; d_gene: -; j_gene: TRBJ1-2
CDR3nt: TGTGCCAGCAGCTTAGGACTAGCGGGGGAAGACAATACGCAGTATTTT; CDR3aa: CASSLGLAGEDNTQYF; len: 16; v_gene: TRBV7-3; abundance: -; d_gene: TRBD2; j_gene: TRBJ2-3
CDR3nt: TGTGCCAGCAGTTACTCGGGAGGGGCTAATGAAAAACTGTTTTTT; CDR3aa: CASSYSGGANEKLFF; len: 15; v_gene: TRBV6-6; abundance: -; d_gene: -; j_gene: TRBJ1-4
CDR3nt: TGTGCCAGCAGGGCGGCGCAGGGTGGGGCCGGCTACACCTTC; CDR3aa: CASRAAQGGAGYTF; len: 14; v_gene: TRBV2; abundance: -; d_gene: -; j_gene: TRBJ1-2
CDR3nt: TGTGCCAGCACACCAGGGCTTAGTATCACAGATACGCAGTATTTT; CDR3aa: CASTPGLSITDTQYF; len: 15; v_gene: TRBV21-1; abundance: -; d_gene: -; j_gene: TRBJ2-3
CDR3nt: TGCGCCAGCAGTCCTATACTAGCGGGGCAAGAGACCCAGTACTTC; CDR3aa: CASSPILAGQETQYF; len: 15; v_gene: TRBV10-2; abundance: -; d_gene: TRBD2; j_gene: TRBJ2-5
CDR3nt: TGCGCCAGCAGCTTGGCAGAAGGGGTCCGAGAGACCCAGTACTTC; CDR3aa: CASSLAEGVRETQYF; len: 15; v_gene: TRBV5-1; abundance: -; d_gene: -; j_gene: TRBJ2-5
CDR3nt: TGTGCCAGCAGCGGGAGACTAGCGGAAACTAATGAGCAGTTCTTC; CDR3aa: CASSGRLAETNEQFF; len: 15; v_gene: TRBV7-9; abundance: -; d_gene: TRBD2; j_gene: TRBJ2-1
CDR3nt: TGTGCCAGCACCCGGTGGGAGGGGAACACTGAAGCTTTCTTT; CDR3aa: CASTRWEGNTEAFF; len: 14; v_gene: TRBV6-6; abundance: few; d_gene: -; j_gene: TRBJ1-1
CDR3nt: TGCGCCAGCAGCCCGGAGGGACTAGCGGGCTCCTACGAGCAGTACTTC; CDR3aa: CASSPEGLAGSYEQYF; len: 16; v_gene: TRBV4-1; abundance: -; d_gene: TRBD2; j_gene: TRBJ2-7
CDR3nt: TGTGCCAGCAGCTTTAGCCCGAGGGAGCAGTTCTTC; CDR3aa: CASSFSPREQFF; len: 12; v_gene: TRBV11-2; abundance: -; d_gene: -; j_gene: TRBJ2-1
CDR3nt: TGTGCCAGCAGCTTGACCGCAAGGACAATCACTGAAGCTTTCTTT; CDR3aa: CASSLTARTITEAFF; len: 15; v_gene: TRBV5-6; abundance: -; d_gene: -; j_gene: TRBJ1-1
CDR3nt: TGTGCCTGGAGTCAAATTCTCGGGACTAGCGGGACTACCTTCGGGGAGCTGTTTTTT; CDR3aa: CAWSQILGTSGTTFGELFF; len: 19; v_gene: TRBV30; abundance: -; d_gene: TRBD2; j_gene: TRBJ2-2
CDR3nt: TGTGCCAGCAGCGTAGAACCGGGAGGCTCAGGGTCTCAGATGAACACTGAAGCTTTCTTT; CDR3aa: CASSVEPGGSGSQMNTEAFF; len: 20; v_gene: TRBV9; abundance: -; d_gene: -; j_gene: TRBJ1-1
CDR3nt: TGTGCCAGCAGCGTACTCGGGACAGAAGAAGAGACCCAGTACTTC; CDR3aa: CASSVLGTEEETQYF; len: 15; v_gene: TRBV9; abundance: -; d_gene: TRBD1; j_gene: TRBJ2-5
CDR3nt: TGTGCCATCAGTGAGCCAAGATCCGGTATTAACACCGGGGAGCTGTTTTTT; CDR3aa: CAISEPRSGINTGELFF; len: 17; v_gene: TRBV10-3; abundance: -; d_gene: -; j_gene: TRBJ2-2
CDR3nt: TGCGCCAGCGCTGAGGAGCCTCAAGTGACCCAGTACTTC; CDR3aa: CASAEEPQVTQYF; len: 13; v_gene: TRBV5-1; abundance: -; d_gene: -; j_gene: TRBJ2-5
CDR3nt: TGCGCCAGCAGCCCCCCGGGAGACTATGGCTACACCTTC; CDR3aa: CASSPPGDYGYTF; len: 13; v_gene: TRBV5-1; abundance: -; d_gene: -; j_gene: TRBJ1-2
CDR3nt: TGCGCCAGCAGCTTGGCGGGGGGCGGCGAGACCCAGTACTTC; CDR3aa: CASSLAGGGETQYF; len: 14; v_gene: TRBV5-1; abundance: once; d_gene: -; j_gene: TRBJ2-5
CDR3nt: TGTGCCAGCAGTGTACCCTCGGGAGACAACGAGCAGTACTTC; CDR3aa: CASSVPSGDNEQYF; len: 14; v_gene: TRBV28; abundance: -; d_gene: -; j_gene: TRBJ2-7